This entry lists 24 T cell receptor beta chains sequenced from one sample in a study of blood T cell repertoires in COVID-19. Measured with immunoSEQ multiplex PCR; TCRdb has only the in-frame clones, and not every one. The repertoire holds around 160,000 clones, around 86% seen once, with roughly 8.2% in the top ten. Sequenced: peripheral blood. The receptor set was obtained from a man aged 55 to 70 with acute or convalescent COVID-19.

The rearrangement uses TRBV2 and TRBJ1-2, with 10 bases lining up with TRBD1. The junction had 2 bases not matched to a gene; V was cut back by 3 bases and J by 4 bases. Germline values: CDR1 SNHLY, CDR2 FYNNEI. There are 14 residues in the CDR3. As DNA, the CDR3 is TGTGCCAGCAGTGAGGACAGGGGGGGCTATGGCTACACCTTC. Its translation is CASSEDRGGYGYTF. The whole variable domain, filled in from reference TRBV2 and TRBJ1-2, reads EPEVTQTPSHQVTQMGQEVILRCVPISNHLYFYWYRQILGQKVEFLVSFYNNEISEKSEIFDDQFSVERPDGSNFTLKIRSTKLEDSAMYFCASSEDRGGYGYTFGSGTRLTVV.

The chain uses TRBV20-1 and TRBJ2-3, with 7 bases matching TRBD2. V trimming: 3 bases; J trimming: 1 base; junction bases outside the gene matches: 7. The germline V gene encodes CDR1 DFQATT and CDR2 SNEGSKA (reference sequence). This CDR3 region has 15 residues. The CDR3 DNA sequence: TGCAGTGCTAGTCGGGCGGGAGTTGGCACAGATACGCAGTATTTT. Its translation is CSASRAGVGTDTQYF.

This clone was detected only once. The V and J genes are TRBV6-5 and TRBJ1-1; D not resolved. CDR1 and CDR2 from the germline V gene are MNHEY and SVGAGI. The CDR3 sequence is 14 residues long. V shed 6 bases and J shed 1 base, with 12 bases lying between them. The CDR3 sequence is CASSNRAGNTEAFF. In DNA form, the CDR3 reads TGTGCCAGCAGCAACCGGGCGGGGAACACTGAAGCTTTCTTT.

CDR3 region: CASSPRVATGGFDQPQHF. Here the CDR3 DNA reads TGTGCCAGCAGCCCCAGGGTGGCCACAGGGGGCTTTGATCAGCCCCAGCATTTT. The J gene is TRBJ1-5, the V gene TRBV7-8; 9 nucleotides match TRBD1. The CDR3 sequence is 18 residues long. Germline CDR1 and CDR2: SGHVS and FQNEAQ. The V gene end was trimmed by 5 bases and the J gene end by 5 bases; junction bases not matched to a gene: 16.

This sequence joins TRBV5-1 and TRBJ1-2, with 9 positions matching TRBD1. Losses at the gene ends were 6 bases for V and 2 bases for J; bases not matched to a gene: 2. The CDR3 has 13 amino acids. Germline CDR1 and CDR2: SGHRS and YFSETQ. The DNA for the CDR3 is TGCGCCAGCACCGGACAGGGGAACTATGGCTACACCTTC. Translated: CASTGQGNYGYTF.

This clone was seen just once. Other DNA variants within this sample encode the same CDR3. The rearrangement links TRBV28 to TRBJ1-2; D not certain. In germline, CDR1 is MDHEN, CDR2 SYDVKM. This CDR3 is built from 13 residues. Trimming removed 3 bases from V and 3 bases from J, with 8 bases in between. DNA for the CDR3: TGTGCCAGCAGTTTTCGGGGTTACTATGGCTACACCTTC. Its protein is CASSFRGYYGYTF.

This chain connects TRBV5-1 to TRBJ1-2; 8 nucleotides match TRBD1. CDR1 is SGHRS, CDR2 YFSETQ, per germline. V lost 0 bases to trimming and J lost 5 bases; unmatched junction nucleotides: 6. The CDR3 runs 15 residues. The CDR3 loop is CASSLATGGDYGYTF. The DNA for the CDR3 is TGCGCCAGCAGCTTGGCCACAGGGGGGGATTATGGCTACACCTTC.

This clone was counted once. The chain uses TRBV29-1 and TRBJ2-7; maybe TRBD2 (6 bases). Germline loops: CDR1 SQVTM, CDR2 ANQGSEA. This CDR3 has 14 amino acids. V shed 3 bases and J shed 7 bases, with 19 bases lying between them. The CDR3 region has the DNA TGCAGCGTTGACCCCGGCGGGCAGGGAGGAGAGCAGTACTTC. Its protein product is CSVDPGGQGGEQYF.

This sequence joins TRBV10-3 and TRBJ2-7; possible D gene TRBD2, 6 bases. In germline, CDR1 is ENHRY, CDR2 SYGVKD. Trimming pared 0 bases from V and 2 bases from J, leaving 11 bases between. There are 15 residues in the CDR3. This CDR3 reads CAISESGDLAYEQYF. CDR3 sequence (DNA): TGTGCCATCAGTGAGTCTGGGGACTTGGCCTACGAGCAGTACTTC.

The V call is TRBV30, the J call TRBJ2-7, with D possibly being TRBD2 (8 bases). The CDR3 consists of 14 residues. Germline V lookup: CDR1 GTSNPN, CDR2 SVGIG (reference sequence). Trimming pared 5 bases from V and 10 bases from J, leaving 24 bases between. In DNA form, the CDR3 reads TGTGCCTGGCGCGAAGGGGGCGGGAGGCCCGGACAGTACTTC. It translates to CAWREGGGRPGQYF.

CDR3 protein: CATSDAGTGFYNEQFF. CDR3 nucleotide sequence: TGTGCCACCAGTGACGCCGGGACAGGGTTTTACAATGAGCAGTTCTTC. The chain combines TRBV24-1 with TRBJ2-1; the match to TRBD1 covers 9 bases. V was pared by 4 bases and J by 4 bases, with 7 bases of the junction left unmatched. CDR1 is KGHDR, CDR2 SFDVKD, per germline. The CDR3 covers 16 residues.

This clone was seen a few times. The gene calls are TRBV20-1 and TRBJ2-7, with 7 bases that match TRBD1. The CDR3 totals 14 residues. Trimming cost V 3 bases and J 0 bases; bases outside gene matches: 5. CDR1 and CDR2 (germline): DFQATT, SNEGSKA (reference sequence). CDR3 protein: CSASLWDSSYEQYF. Written as DNA, the CDR3 is TGCAGTGCTAGTCTCTGGGACAGCTCCTACGAGCAGTACTTC.

This clone has only a few counts. This chain joins TRBV11-2 and TRBJ2-7; 10 nucleotides line up with TRBD2. The germline V gene has CDR1 SGHAT and CDR2 FQNNGV. V trimming: 5 bases; J trimming: 3 bases; junction bases outside the gene matches: 16. The CDR3 spans 18 residues. CDR3: CASSHGTSARRLGYEQYF. The CDR3 nucleotides are TGTGCCAGCAGCCATGGGACTAGCGCCCGACGACTGGGCTACGAGCAGTACTTC.

The genes are TRBV30 and TRBJ2-1; D gene unclear. V lost 3 bases and J lost 6, with 9 bases in between. In germline, CDR1 is GTSNPN, CDR2 SVGIG (reference sequence). The CDR3 length is 12 residues. The CDR3 is CAWRRTGNEQFF. In nucleotides, the CDR3 is TGTGCCTGGAGGCGAACTGGCAATGAGCAGTTCTTC.

In DNA, the CDR3 is TGTGCCAGCAGCAAACGGACAGGGGGGGAAATGTACGAGCAGTACTTC. Translation gives CASSKRTGGEMYEQYF. The chain joins TRBV11-2 to TRBJ2-7, with TRBD1 matching over 10 bases. Germline values: CDR1 SGHAT, CDR2 FQNNGV. The CDR3 contains 16 residues. The junction had 11 bases not matched to a gene; V was cut back by 5 bases and J by 4 bases.

The chain employs TRBV25-1 and TRBJ2-1; D may be TRBD2 (6 bases). This CDR3 spans 15 amino acids. V lost 1 base to trimming and J lost 10 bases, with 17 bases between them. Germline CDR1 MGHDK, CDR2 SYGVNS. The CDR3 DNA reads TGTGCCAGCAGTGAATCTCCGGGACTCCGCAGGGAGCAGTTCTTC. It is translated as CASSESPGLRREQFF.

The V and J genes are TRBV5-4 and TRBJ1-2; 8 positions agree with TRBD1. The V gene's germline CDR1 is SGHNT and CDR2 YYREEE (reference sequence). The CDR3 length is 15 residues. The J segment lost 2 bases and the V segment lost 3 bases, leaving 6 bases of the junction unmatched. CDR3 region: CASSSQDRGNYGYTF. The CDR3 bases are TGTGCCAGCAGCTCTCAAGACAGGGGAAACTATGGCTACACCTTC.

The chain links TRBV30 to TRBJ1-6, with 8 bases matching TRBD1. This CDR3 is 14 amino acids long. Trimming at V came to 1 base and at J to 7 bases, leaving 3 bases not matched to a gene. Germline CDR1 is GTSNPN and CDR2 is SVGIG (reference sequence). CDR3 in DNA: TGTGCCTGGAGTGCGGGACAGGCAAATTCACCCCTCCACTTT. Translation gives CAWSAGQANSPLHF.

This clone showed up just once. The chain has TRBV28 and TRBJ2-7; 7 bases are shared with TRBD2. Germline V CDR1 and CDR2: MDHEN, SYDVKM. This CDR3 region has 15 residues. V was pared by 6 bases and J by 0 bases, with 8 bases of the junction left unmatched. In DNA form, the CDR3 reads TGTGCCAGCAGACGGGGCGGGGGATTCTCCTACGAGCAGTACTTC. Protein sequence: CASRRGGGFSYEQYF.

The rearrangement uses TRBV11-2 and TRBJ2-3, with 9 bases that match TRBD2. The germline CDR1 and CDR2 sequences are SGHAT and FQNNGV. Trimming took 1 base from V and 9 from J; bases not matched to a gene: 2. CDR3 length: 13 amino acids. The CDR3 region has the DNA TGTGCCAGCAGCTTAGCCGGGACTAGCACGCAGTATTTT. This encodes CASSLAGTSTQYF.

The count of this clone is one. The chain is built from TRBV5-1 and TRBJ2-1, with TRBD2 identical over 7 bases. Trimming took 6 bases from V and 4 from J; bases not matched to a gene: 7. The germline V gene encodes CDR1 SGHRS and CDR2 YFSETQ. The CDR3 totals 14 residues. CDR3 protein: CASKVAGSYNEQFF. The CDR3 nucleotides are TGCGCCAGCAAAGTAGCGGGCTCTTACAATGAGCAGTTCTTC.

The V gene is TRBV7-3, the J gene TRBJ2-1, with TRBD2 matching over 12 bases. The V gene's germline CDR1 is SGHTA and CDR2 FQGTGA. The CDR3 length is 17 residues. The V segment lost 5 bases and the J segment 8 bases; nucleotides outside the gene matches: 13. CDR3 DNA: TGTGCCAGCAGCCGAAATCGACTAGCGGGAGCCCCCGATGAGCAGTTCTTC. Translation: CASSRNRLAGAPDEQFF.

Of note for this clone: Distinct nucleotide sequences in the sample also encode this CDR3. This chain links TRBV27 with TRBJ2-2, with D unresolved. The CDR3 covers 12 residues. Germline-derived CDR1 and CDR2 are MNHEY and SMNVEV (reference sequence). Between the trimmed V and J ends, which lost 6 bases and 2 bases, there was a span of 4 bases. CDR3 sequence: CASSPNTGELFF. CDR3 DNA: TGTGCCAGCAGCCCTAACACCGGGGAGCTGTTTTTT.

The chain uses TRBV21-1 and TRBJ1-3. TRBV21-1 is a pseudogene segment. The CDR3 is 17 residues long. As DNA, the CDR3 is TGTGCCAGCAGCAAATTTCGGGGTAGGAACTCTGGAAACACCATATATTTT. Its protein product is CASSKFRGRNSGNTIYF.